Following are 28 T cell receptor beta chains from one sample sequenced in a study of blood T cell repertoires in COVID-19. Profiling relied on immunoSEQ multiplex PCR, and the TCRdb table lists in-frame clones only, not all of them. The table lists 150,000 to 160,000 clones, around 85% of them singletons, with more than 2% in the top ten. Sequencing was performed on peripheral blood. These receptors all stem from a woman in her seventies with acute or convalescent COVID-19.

The CDR3 DNA follows: TGTGCCAGCAGTCCGGAAACAGGGGGCTCTGGAAACACCATATATTTT. This encodes CASSPETGGSGNTIYF. The V call is TRBV27, the J call TRBJ1-3; TRBD1 matches 8 bases. This CDR3 is 16 amino acids long. Germline CDR1 reads MNHEY; CDR2 reads SMNVEV (reference sequence). The V and J ends lost 5 bases and 0 bases, in that order; junction bases with no gene match: 6.

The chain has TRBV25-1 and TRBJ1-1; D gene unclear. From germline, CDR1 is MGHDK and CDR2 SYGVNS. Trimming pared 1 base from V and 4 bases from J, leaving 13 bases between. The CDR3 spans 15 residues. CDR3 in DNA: TGTGCCAGCAGTGAATTAGCGAGGAGTAGCACTGAAGCTTTCTTT. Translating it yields CASSELARSSTEAFF.

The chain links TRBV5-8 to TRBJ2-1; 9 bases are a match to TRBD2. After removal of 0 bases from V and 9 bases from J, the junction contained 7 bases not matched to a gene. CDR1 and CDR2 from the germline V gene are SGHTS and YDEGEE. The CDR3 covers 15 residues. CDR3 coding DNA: TGTGCCAGCAGCTTGGTTGTGGGACTAGCAGCTGAGCAGTTCTTC. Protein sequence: CASSLVVGLAAEQFF. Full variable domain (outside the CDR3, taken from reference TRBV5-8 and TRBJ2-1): EAGVTQSPTHLIKTRGQQATLRCSPISGHTSVYWYQQALGLGLQFLLWYDEGEERNRGNFPPRFSGRQFPNYSSELNVNALELEDSALYLCASSLVVGLAAEQFFGPGTRLTVL.

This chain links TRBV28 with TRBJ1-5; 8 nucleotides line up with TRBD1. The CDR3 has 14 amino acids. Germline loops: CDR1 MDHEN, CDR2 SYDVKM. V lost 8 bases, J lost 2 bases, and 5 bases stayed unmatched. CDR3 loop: CASGQGTGNQPQHF. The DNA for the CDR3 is TGTGCCAGCGGACAGGGCACCGGCAATCAGCCCCAGCATTTT.

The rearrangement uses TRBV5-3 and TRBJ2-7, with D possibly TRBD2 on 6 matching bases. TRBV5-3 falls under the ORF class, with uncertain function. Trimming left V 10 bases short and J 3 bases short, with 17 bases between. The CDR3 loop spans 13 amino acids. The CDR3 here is CAEPRDFNYEQYF. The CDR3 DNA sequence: TGTGCCGAGCCCCGGGACTTTAACTACGAGCAGTACTTC.

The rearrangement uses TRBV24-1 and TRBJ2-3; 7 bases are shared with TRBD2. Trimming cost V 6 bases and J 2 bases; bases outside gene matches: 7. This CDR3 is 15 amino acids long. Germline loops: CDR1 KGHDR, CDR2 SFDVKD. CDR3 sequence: CATSISGWNTDTQYF. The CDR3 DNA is TGTGCCACCAGTATTAGCGGGTGGAACACAGATACGCAGTATTTT.

CDR3 sequence (DNA): TGTGCCAGCAGCCTCGACAGGGGGCGGAAGAACACCGGGGAGCTGTTTTTT. Amino acid sequence: CASSLDRGRKNTGELFF. The chain is built from TRBV7-2 and TRBJ2-2, with 10 bases lining up with TRBD1. Germline assignment: CDR1 SGHTA and CDR2 FQGNSA. Trimming cost V 5 bases and J 1 base; bases outside gene matches: 7. The CDR3 loop spans 17 amino acids.

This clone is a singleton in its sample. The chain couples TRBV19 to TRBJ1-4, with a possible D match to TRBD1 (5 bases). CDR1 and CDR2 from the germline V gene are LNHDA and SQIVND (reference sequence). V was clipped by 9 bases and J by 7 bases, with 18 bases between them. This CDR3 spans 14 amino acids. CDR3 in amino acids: CASVPGPGGEKLFF. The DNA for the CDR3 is TGTGCCAGCGTACCGGGCCCGGGGGGTGAAAAACTGTTTTTT. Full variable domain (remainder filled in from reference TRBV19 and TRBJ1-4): DGGITQSPKYLFRKEGQNVTLSCEQNLNHDAMYWYRQDPGQGLRLIYYSQIVNDFQKGDIAEGYSVSREKKESFPLTVTSAQKNPTAFYLCASVPGPGGEKLFFGSGTQLSVL.

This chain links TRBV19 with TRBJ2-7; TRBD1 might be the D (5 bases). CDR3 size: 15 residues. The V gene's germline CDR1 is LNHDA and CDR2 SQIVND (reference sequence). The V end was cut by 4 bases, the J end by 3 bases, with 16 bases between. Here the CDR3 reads CASSKDWAGNYEQYF. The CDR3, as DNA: TGTGCCAGTAGTAAGGATTGGGCAGGGAACTACGAGCAGTACTTC.

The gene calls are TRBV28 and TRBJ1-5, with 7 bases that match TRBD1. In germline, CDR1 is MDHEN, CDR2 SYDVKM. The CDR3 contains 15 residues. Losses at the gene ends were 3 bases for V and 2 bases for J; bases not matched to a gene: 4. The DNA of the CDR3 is TGTGCCAGCAGTTTGACAGGGAAGGGCAATCAGCCCCAGCATTTT. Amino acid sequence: CASSLTGKGNQPQHF.

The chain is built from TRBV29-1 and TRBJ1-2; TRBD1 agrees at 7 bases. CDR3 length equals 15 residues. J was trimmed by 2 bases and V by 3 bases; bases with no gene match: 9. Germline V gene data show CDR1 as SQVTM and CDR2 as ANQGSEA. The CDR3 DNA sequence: TGCAGCGTTGATGGGACAGCGGTTTCGAACTATGGCTACACCTTC. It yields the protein CSVDGTAVSNYGYTF.

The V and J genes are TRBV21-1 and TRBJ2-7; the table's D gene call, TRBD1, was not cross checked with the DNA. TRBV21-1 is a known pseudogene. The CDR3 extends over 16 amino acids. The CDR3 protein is CASSKVGDRGDYEQYF. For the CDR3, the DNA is TGTGCCAGCAGCAAAGTCGGGGACAGGGGTGACTACGAGCAGTACTTC.

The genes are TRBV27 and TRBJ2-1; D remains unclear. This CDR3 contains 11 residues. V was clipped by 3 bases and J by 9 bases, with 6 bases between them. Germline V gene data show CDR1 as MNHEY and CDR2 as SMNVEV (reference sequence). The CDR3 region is CASSLRSEQFF. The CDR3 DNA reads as TGTGCCAGCAGTTTGCGAAGTGAGCAGTTCTTC.

Here the CDR3 reads CASTILGSRNQPQHF. For the CDR3, the DNA is TGTGCCAGTACCATTCTGGGGAGTCGCAATCAGCCCCAGCATTTT. This rearrangement joins TRBV19 to TRBJ1-5; no definite D call. CDR3 length: 15 residues. With 7 bases removed from V and 2 bases from J, the gap between germline ends came to 15 bases. Germline V lookup: CDR1 LNHDA, CDR2 SQIVND (reference sequence).

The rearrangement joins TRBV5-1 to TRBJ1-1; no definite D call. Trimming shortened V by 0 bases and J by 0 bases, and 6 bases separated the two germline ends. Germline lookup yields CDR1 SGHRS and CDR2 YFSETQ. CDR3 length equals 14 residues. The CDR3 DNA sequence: TGCGCCAGCAGCTTGGCCCCCGTGAACACTGAAGCTTTCTTT. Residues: CASSLAPVNTEAFF.

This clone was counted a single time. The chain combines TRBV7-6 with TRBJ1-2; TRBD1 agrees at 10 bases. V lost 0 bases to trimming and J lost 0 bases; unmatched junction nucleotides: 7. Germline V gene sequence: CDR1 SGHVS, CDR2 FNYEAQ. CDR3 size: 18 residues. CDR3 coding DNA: TGTGCCAGCAGCTTAGCGCGGGGACAGGGGCCCTCTAACTATGGCTACACCTTC. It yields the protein CASSLARGQGPSNYGYTF.

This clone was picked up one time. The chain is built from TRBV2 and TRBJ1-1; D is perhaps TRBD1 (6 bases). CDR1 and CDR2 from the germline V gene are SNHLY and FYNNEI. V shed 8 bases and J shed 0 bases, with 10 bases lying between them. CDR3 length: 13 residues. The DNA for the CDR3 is TGTGCCAGCGTGAGGACAGTGAACACTGAAGCTTTCTTT. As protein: CASVRTVNTEAFF.

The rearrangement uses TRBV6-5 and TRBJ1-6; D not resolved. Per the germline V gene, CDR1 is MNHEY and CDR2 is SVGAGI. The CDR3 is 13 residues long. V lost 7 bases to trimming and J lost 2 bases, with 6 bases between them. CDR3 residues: CASTSTYNSPLHF. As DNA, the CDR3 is TGTGCCAGCACGAGCACCTATAATTCACCCCTCCACTTT.

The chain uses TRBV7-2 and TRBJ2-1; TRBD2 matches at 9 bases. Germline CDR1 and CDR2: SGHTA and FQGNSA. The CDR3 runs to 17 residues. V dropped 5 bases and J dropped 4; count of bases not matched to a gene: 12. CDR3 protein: CASSRTNLAGFYNEQFF. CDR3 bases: TGTGCCAGCAGCCGGACCAACCTAGCGGGGTTTTACAATGAGCAGTTCTTC.

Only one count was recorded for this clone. The CDR3 DNA reads TGTGCCAGCAGCTTAATGGGACAGGGGGCTGGAAACACCATATATTTT. Its translation: CASSLMGQGAGNTIYF. The gene calls are TRBV7-3 and TRBJ1-3; 11 bases agree with TRBD1. Germline values: CDR1 SGHTA, CDR2 FQGTGA. CDR3 length equals 16 residues. V dropped 1 base and J dropped 2; count of bases not matched to a gene: 1.

The DNA of the CDR3 is TGTGCCAGCAGCCGCGCCGAGACCCAGTACTTC. This gives the protein CASSRAETQYF. This sequence joins TRBV11-1 and TRBJ2-5; no definite D call. Germline V lookup: CDR1 SGHAT, CDR2 FQDESV (reference sequence). Trimming left V 5 bases short and J 5 bases short, with 6 bases between. The CDR3 runs 11 residues.

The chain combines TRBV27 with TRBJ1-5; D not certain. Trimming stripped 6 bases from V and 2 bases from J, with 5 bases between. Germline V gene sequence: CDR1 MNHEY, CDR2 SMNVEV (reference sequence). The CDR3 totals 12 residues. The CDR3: CASRSGNQPQHF. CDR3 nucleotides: TGTGCCAGCAGATCAGGCAATCAGCCCCAGCATTTT.

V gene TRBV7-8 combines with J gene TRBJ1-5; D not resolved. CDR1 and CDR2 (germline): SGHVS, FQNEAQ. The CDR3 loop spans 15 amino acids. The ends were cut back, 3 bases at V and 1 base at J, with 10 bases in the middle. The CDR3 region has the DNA TGTGCCAGCAGCTTTGAACTAGGGAGCAATCAGCCCCAGCATTTT. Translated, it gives CASSFELGSNQPQHF.

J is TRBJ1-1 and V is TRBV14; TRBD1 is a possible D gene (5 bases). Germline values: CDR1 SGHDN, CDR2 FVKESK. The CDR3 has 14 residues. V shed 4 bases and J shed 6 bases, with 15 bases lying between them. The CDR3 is CASSRDLGVAEAFF. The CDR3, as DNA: TGTGCCAGCAGCCGGGACTTAGGGGTCGCTGAAGCTTTCTTT. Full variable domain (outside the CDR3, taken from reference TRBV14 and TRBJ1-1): EAGVTQFPSHSVIEKGQTVTLRCDPISGHDNLYWYRRVMGKEIKFLLHFVKESKQDESGMPNNRFLAERTGGTYSTLKVQPAELEDSGVYFCASSRDLGVAEAFFGQGTRLTVV.

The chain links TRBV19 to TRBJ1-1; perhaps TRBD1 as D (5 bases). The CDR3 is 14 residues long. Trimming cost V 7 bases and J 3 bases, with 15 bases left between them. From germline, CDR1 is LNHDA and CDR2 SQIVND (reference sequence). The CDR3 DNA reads TGTGCCAGTACCCATCGGGGGGGGGACACTGAAGCTTTCTTT. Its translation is CASTHRGGDTEAFF. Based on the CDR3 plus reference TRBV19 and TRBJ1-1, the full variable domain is DGGITQSPKYLFRKEGQNVTLSCEQNLNHDAMYWYRQDPGQGLRLIYYSQIVNDFQKGDIAEGYSVSREKKESFPLTVTSAQKNPTAFYLCASTHRGGDTEAFFGQGTRLTVV.

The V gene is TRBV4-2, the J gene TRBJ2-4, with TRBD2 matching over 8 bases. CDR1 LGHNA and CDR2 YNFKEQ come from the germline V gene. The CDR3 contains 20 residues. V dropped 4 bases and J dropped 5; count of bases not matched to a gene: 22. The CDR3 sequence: CASSRVVGSSGAPGENIQYF. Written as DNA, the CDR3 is TGTGCCAGCAGCCGGGTCGTGGGCAGTAGCGGGGCCCCTGGCGAAAACATTCAGTACTTC.

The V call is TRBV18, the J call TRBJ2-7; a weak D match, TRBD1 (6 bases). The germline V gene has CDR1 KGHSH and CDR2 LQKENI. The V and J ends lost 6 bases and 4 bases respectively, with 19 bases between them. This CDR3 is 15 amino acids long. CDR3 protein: CASSIGQPIWYEQYV. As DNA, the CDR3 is TGTGCCAGCTCGATAGGACAGCCGATTTGGTACGAGCAGTACGTC.

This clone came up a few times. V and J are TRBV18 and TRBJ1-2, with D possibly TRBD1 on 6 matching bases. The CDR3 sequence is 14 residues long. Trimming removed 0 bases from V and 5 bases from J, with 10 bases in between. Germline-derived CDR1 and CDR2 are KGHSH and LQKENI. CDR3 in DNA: TGTGCCAGCTCACCACCCGGAACAGGGTATGGCTACACCTTC. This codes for CASSPPGTGYGYTF.